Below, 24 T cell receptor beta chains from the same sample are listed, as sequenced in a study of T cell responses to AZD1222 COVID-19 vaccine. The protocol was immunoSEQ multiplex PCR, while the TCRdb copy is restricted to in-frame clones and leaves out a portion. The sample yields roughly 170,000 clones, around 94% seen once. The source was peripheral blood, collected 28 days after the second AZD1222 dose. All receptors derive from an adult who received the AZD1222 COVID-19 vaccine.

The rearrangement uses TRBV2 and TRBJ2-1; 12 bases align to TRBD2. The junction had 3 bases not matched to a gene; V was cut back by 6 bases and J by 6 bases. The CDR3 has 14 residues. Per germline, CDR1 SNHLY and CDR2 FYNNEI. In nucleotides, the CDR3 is TGTGCCAGCAGACCTAGCGGGGGGGCCAATGAGCAGTTCTTC. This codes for CASRPSGGANEQFF.

The CDR3, as DNA: TGCGCCAGCAGAATCAAGGGGCTCGCGGTAGCTTTCTTT. Translation: CASRIKGLAVAFF. The genes are TRBV4-3 and TRBJ1-1, with D tentatively TRBD1 (5 bases). V lost 6 bases, J lost 10 bases, and 18 bases lay in between. The germline V gene encodes CDR1 LGHNA and CDR2 YSLEER. This CDR3 is built from 13 residues.

Written as DNA, the CDR3 is TGTGCCAGTAATCCGACAGGGCCGGGCACCGGGGAGCTGTTTTTT. Translation: CASNPTGPGTGELFF. The chain is built from TRBV19 and TRBJ2-2; TRBD1 matches at 7 bases. V shed 7 bases and J 4 bases; nucleotides not matched to a gene: 9. The CDR3 loop spans 15 amino acids. Germline-derived CDR1 and CDR2 are LNHDA and SQIVND (reference sequence).

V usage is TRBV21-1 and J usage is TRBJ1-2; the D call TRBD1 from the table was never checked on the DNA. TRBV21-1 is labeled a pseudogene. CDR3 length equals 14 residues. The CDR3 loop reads CASSKAGWIYGYTF. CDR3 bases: TGTGCCAGCAGCAAAGCGGGCTGGATCTATGGCTACACCTTC.

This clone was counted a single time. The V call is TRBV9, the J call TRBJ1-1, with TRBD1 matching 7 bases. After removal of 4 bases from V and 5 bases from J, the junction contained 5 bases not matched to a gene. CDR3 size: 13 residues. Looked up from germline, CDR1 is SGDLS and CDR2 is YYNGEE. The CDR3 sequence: CASSSQGGTEAFF. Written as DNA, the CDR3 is TGTGCCAGCAGCAGTCAGGGGGGGACTGAAGCTTTCTTT.

CDR3: CASSLFGTSNYGYTF. CDR3 bases: TGTGCCAGCAGTTTATTTGGGACTTCCAACTATGGCTACACCTTC. The V gene is TRBV28, the J gene TRBJ1-2, with a tentative D call TRBD1 (5 bases). Germline V gives CDR1 MDHEN, CDR2 SYDVKM. This CDR3 region has 15 residues. V gave up 1 base and J gave up 2 bases, with 11 bases separating them.

This CDR3 reads CASSLSRYEQYF. Here the CDR3 DNA reads TGTGCCAGCAGCTTGTCCCGCTACGAGCAGTACTTC. The chain couples TRBV7-2 to TRBJ2-7; D not certain. CDR3 length equals 12 residues. Trimming stripped 3 bases from V and 3 bases from J, with 6 bases between. Germline loops: CDR1 SGHTA, CDR2 FQGNSA.

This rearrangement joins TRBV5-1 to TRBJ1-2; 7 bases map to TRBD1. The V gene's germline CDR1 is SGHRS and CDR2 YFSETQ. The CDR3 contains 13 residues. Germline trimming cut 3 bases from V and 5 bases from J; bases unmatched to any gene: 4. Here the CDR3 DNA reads TGCGCCAGCAGCTCGGCGACAGGGTATGGCTACACCTTC. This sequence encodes CASSSATGYGYTF.

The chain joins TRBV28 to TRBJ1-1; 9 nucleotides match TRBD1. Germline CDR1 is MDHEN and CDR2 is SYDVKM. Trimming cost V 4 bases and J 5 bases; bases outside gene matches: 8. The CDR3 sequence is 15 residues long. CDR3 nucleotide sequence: TGTGCCAGCAGTTCGTTGACAGGGGGTGGGACTGAAGCTTTCTTT. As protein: CASSSLTGGGTEAFF. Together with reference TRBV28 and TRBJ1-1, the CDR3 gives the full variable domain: DVKVTQSSRYLVKRTGEKVFLECVQDMDHENMFWYRQDPGLGLRLIYFSYDVKMKEKGDIPEGYSVSREKKERFSLILESASTNQTSMYLCASSSLTGGGTEAFFGQGTRLTVV.

CDR3 coding DNA: TGCGCCAGCAGCTTGGGGGACCGAAGACAAGAGACCCAGTACTTC. It specifies CASSLGDRRQETQYF. The V gene is TRBV5-1, the J gene TRBJ2-5; the D call may be TRBD1 or TRBD2 (5 bases each). Germline-derived CDR1 and CDR2 are SGHRS and YFSETQ. The CDR3 is 15 residues long. Trimming left V 0 bases short and J 2 bases short, with 11 bases between.

The CDR3 DNA follows: TGTGCCACCGGGACGGCGGACTCCTACGAGCAGTACTTC. It is translated as CATGTADSYEQYF. V gene TRBV24-1 combines with J gene TRBJ2-7; D is perhaps TRBD1 or TRBD2 (5 bases each). This CDR3 spans 13 amino acids. CDR1 and CDR2 from the germline V gene are KGHDR and SFDVKD. V was clipped by 9 bases and J by 0 bases, with 11 bases between them.

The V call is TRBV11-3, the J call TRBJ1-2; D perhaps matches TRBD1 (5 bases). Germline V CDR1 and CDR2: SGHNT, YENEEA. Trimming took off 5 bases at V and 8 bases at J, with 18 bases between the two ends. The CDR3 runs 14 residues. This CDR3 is CASSPPVGEGGYTF. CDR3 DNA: TGTGCCAGCAGCCCCCCAGTAGGGGAGGGAGGCTACACCTTC. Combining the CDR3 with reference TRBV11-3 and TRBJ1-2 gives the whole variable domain EAGVVQSPRYKIIEKKQPVAFWCNPISGHNTLYWYLQNLGQGPELLIRYENEEAVDDSQLPKDRFSAERLKGVDSTLKIQPAELGDSAVYLCASSPPVGEGGYTFGSGTRLTVV.

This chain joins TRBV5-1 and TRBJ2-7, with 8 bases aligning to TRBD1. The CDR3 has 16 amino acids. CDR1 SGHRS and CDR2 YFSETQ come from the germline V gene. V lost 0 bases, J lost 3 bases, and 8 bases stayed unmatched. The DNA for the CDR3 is TGCGCCAGCAGCTTGGGCCACGGACAGGGTCTCTACGAGCAGTACTTC. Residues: CASSLGHGQGLYEQYF.

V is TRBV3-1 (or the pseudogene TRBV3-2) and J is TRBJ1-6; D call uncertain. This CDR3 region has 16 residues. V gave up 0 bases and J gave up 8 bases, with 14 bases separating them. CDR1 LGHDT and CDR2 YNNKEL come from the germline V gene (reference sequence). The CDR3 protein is CASSQDPYRWDSPLHF. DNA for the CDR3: TGTGCCAGCAGCCAAGACCCGTATAGGTGGGATTCACCCCTCCACTTT.

The CDR3 reads CASSLQGTGELFF. Written as DNA, the CDR3 is TGTGCCAGCAGCCTTCAGGGCACCGGGGAGCTGTTTTTT. V gene TRBV7-3 combines with J gene TRBJ2-2; perhaps TRBD1 as D (5 bases). Germline CDR1 SGHTA, CDR2 FQGTGA. The CDR3 spans 13 residues. V was clipped by 5 bases and J by 4 bases, with 8 bases between them.

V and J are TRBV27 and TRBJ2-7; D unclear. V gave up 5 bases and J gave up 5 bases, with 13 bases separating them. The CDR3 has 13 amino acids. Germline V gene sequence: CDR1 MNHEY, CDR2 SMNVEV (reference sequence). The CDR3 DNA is TGTGCCAGCAGTGCCCGCGGTCCCCACGAGCAGTACTTC. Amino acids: CASSARGPHEQYF.

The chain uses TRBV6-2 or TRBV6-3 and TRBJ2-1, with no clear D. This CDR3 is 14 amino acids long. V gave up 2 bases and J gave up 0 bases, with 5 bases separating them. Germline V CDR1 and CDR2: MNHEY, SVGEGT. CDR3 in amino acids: CASSYEVSYNEQFF. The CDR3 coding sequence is TGTGCCAGCAGTTACGAGGTCTCCTACAATGAGCAGTTCTTC.

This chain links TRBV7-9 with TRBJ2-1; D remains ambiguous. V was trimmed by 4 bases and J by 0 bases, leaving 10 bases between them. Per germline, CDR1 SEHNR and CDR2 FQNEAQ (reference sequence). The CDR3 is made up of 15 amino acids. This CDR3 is CASSSVGSSYNEQFF. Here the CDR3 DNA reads TGTGCCAGCAGCTCCGTCGGAAGCTCCTACAATGAGCAGTTCTTC.

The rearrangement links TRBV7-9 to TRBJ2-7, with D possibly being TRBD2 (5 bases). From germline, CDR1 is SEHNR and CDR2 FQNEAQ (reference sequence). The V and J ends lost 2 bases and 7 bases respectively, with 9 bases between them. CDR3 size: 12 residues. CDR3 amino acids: CASSLNSGEQYF. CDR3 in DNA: TGTGCCAGCAGCTTAAACTCGGGGGAGCAGTACTTC.

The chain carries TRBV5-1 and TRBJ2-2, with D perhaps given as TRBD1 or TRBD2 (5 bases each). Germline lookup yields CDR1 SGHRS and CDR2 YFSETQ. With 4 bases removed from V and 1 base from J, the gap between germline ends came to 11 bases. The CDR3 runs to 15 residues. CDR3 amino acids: CASSVGAWNTGELFF. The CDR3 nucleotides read TGCGCCAGCAGCGTCGGGGCCTGGAACACCGGGGAGCTGTTTTTT. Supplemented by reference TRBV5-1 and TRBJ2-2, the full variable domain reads KAGVTQTPRYLIKTRGQQVTLSCSPISGHRSVSWYQQTPGQGLQFLFEYFSETQRNKGNFPGRFSGRQFSNSRSEMNVSTLELGDSALYLCASSVGAWNTGELFFGEGSRLTVL.

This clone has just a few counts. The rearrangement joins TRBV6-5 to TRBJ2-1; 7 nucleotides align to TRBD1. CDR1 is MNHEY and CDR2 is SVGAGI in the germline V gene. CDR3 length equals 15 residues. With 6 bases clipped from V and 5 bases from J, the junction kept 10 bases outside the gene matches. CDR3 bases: TGTGCCAGCAGCCACACCGGACAGGCAGACAATGAGCAGTTCTTC. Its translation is CASSHTGQADNEQFF.

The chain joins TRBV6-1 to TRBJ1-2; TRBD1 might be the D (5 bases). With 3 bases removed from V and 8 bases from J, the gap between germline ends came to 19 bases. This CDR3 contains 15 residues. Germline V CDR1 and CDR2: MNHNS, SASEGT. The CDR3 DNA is TGTGCCAGCAGTGAGGCCGGGACGGCGGGCTCCGGCTACACCTTC. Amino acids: CASSEAGTAGSGYTF.

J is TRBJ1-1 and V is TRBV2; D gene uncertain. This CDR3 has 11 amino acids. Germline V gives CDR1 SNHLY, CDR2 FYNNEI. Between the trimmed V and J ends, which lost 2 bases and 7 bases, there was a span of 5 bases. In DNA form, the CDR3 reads TGTGCCAGCAGTGAAAGCATTGAAGCTTTCTTT. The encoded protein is CASSESIEAFF. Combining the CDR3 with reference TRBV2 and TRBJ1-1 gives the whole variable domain EPEVTQTPSHQVTQMGQEVILRCVPISNHLYFYWYRQILGQKVEFLVSFYNNEISEKSEIFDDQFSVERPDGSNFTLKIRSTKLEDSAMYFCASSESIEAFFGQGTRLTVV.

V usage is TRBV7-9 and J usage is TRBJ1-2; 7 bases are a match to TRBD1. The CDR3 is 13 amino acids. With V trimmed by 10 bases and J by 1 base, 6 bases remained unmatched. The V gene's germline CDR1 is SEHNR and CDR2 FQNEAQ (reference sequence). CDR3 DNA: TGTGCCATCAGGGACAGCAGTAACTATGGCTACACCTTC. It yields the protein CAIRDSSNYGYTF.